This T cell receptor beta chain was sequenced in a study of immune heterogeneity within non-small cell lung tumors. Study results and limitations: While identical dominant CDR3 beta clonotypes recurred across tumor sites within a patient, high-frequency clones unique to individual sites also appeared.

As regards this clonotype: Its antigen is unknown. This may be a read error: a much more frequent sequence differs by one nucleotide.

Trimming cost V 1 base and J 6 bases; bases outside gene matches: 4. CDR1 and CDR2 from the germline V gene are SGHTA and FQGTGA. This CDR3 is built from 14 residues. Using 32 V and 13 J primers, multiplex PCR amplified TCR beta CDR3. MiXCR, run by TCRdb on the multiplex PCR reads, gives a single entry per CDR3 protein. The data show around 12,000 distinct CDR3 sequences, under 25% seen once. Bulk tumor genomic DNA, roughly 540 ng per sample, was the template. The authors collected several far-apart biopsies from each primary tumor during surgery. Enrolled patients presented with newly diagnosed, previously untreated non-small cell lung cancer and underwent curative surgery.

Sample: lung tumor tissue. This receptor was identified in a man aged 55-75 years with non-small cell lung cancer. V usage is TRBV7-3 and J usage is TRBJ1-2; the match to TRBD1 covers 8 bases. The CDR3 nucleotides read TGTGCCAGCAGCTTAAGACAGGGGCACGATGGCTACACCTTC. Protein sequence: CASSLRQGHDGYTF.